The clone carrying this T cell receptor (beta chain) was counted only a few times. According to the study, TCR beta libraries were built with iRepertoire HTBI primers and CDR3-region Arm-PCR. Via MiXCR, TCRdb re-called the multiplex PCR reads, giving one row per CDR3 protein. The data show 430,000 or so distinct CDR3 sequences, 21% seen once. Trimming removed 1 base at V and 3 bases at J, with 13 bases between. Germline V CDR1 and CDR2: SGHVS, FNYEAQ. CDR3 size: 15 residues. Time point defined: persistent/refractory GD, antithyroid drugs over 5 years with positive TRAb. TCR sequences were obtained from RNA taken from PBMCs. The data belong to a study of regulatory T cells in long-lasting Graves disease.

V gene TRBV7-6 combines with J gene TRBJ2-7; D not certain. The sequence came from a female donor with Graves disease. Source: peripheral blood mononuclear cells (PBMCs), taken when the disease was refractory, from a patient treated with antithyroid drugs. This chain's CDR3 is CASSLEAVSVYEQYF. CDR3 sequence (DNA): TGTGCCAGCAGCTTAGAAGCAGTGTCGGTCTACGAGCAGTACTTC.